Each of the 8 T cell receptor beta chains below was sequenced from the same sample in a study of T cells in Graves' hyperthyroidism and ophthalmopathy. Using RNA transcripts as the source, TCR beta CDR3 regions were amplified. The TCR CDR3 was amplified in a first-round RT-PCR using the HTBI primer set. TCRdb reprocessed the multiplex PCR reads via MiXCR and lists one record per CDR3 protein. There are about 560,000 distinct CDR3 sequences in the sample; about 43% occur only once, and about 7.8% lies in the top ten. The sequenced material came from peripheral blood or thyroid tissue (not recorded which). These receptors originate from a woman between 18 and 30 years old with Graves' hyperthyroidism.

This clonotype was picked up one time. The gene calls are TRBV29-1 and TRBJ1-1, with 7 positions matching TRBD1. This CDR3 region has 13 residues. The V and J ends lost 6 bases and 4 bases, in that order; junction bases with no gene match: 8. CDR1 SQVTM and CDR2 ANQGSEA come from the germline V gene. In DNA form, the CDR3 reads TGCAGCGTACGACAGGGCGACTTCACTGAAGCTTTCTTT. It codes for CSVRQGDFTEAFF.

To note about this clonotype: One end of the junction fails to match germline, which may point to a read error. The CDR3 bases are TGTGCCAGCAGCTTAGGACATCACCGGTTCTTC. It specifies CASSLGHHRFF. The rearrangement links TRBV7-3 to TRBJ2-5, with D possibly being TRBD1 (5 bases). CDR1 is SGHTA, CDR2 FQGTGA, per germline. The CDR3 covers 11 residues.

This clonotype was seen only a few times. V and J are TRBV7-2 and TRBJ1-2; D is possibly TRBD1 (6 bases). The CDR3 is 16 amino acids. With 1 base removed from V and 7 bases from J, the gap between germline ends came to 19 bases. The V gene's germline CDR1 is SGHTA and CDR2 FQGNSA. CDR3 bases: TGTGCCAGCAGCTTAGAGGGGGGCAGGGGTAGATCTGGCTACACCTTC. This gives the protein CASSLEGGRGRSGYTF.

V gene TRBV10-3 combines with J gene TRBJ2-5, with D unresolved. The CDR3 extends over 15 amino acids. CDR1 is ENHRY and CDR2 is SYGVKD in the germline V gene. The V and J ends lost 3 bases and 1 base respectively, with 12 bases between them. The CDR3 region is CAISEFGRTQETQYF. The DNA for the CDR3 is TGTGCCATCAGTGAATTCGGACGGACCCAAGAGACCCAGTACTTC.

The chain combines TRBV24-1 with TRBJ2-7; 9 positions match TRBD2. Germline CDR1 KGHDR, CDR2 SFDVKD. The CDR3 has 14 residues. Trimming at V came to 6 bases and at J to 7 bases, leaving 9 bases not matched to a gene. In DNA form, the CDR3 reads TGTGCCACCAGTATAGCGGGAGCGGTAGGTGAGCAGTACTTC. It translates to CATSIAGAVGEQYF.

This clonotype appeared many times. This rearrangement joins TRBV7-2 to TRBJ2-5; no clear D gene. V gave up 1 base and J gave up 1 base, with 7 bases separating them. Germline CDR1 SGHTA, CDR2 FQGNSA. CDR3 length: 14 residues. The chain's CDR3 is CASSLGPFQETQYF. The CDR3 DNA reads TGTGCCAGCAGCTTAGGCCCGTTCCAAGAGACCCAGTACTTC.

V and J are TRBV20-1 and TRBJ1-4; D is perhaps TRBD1 (6 bases). CDR1 DFQATT and CDR2 SNEGSKA come from the germline V gene (reference sequence). This CDR3 is built from 12 residues. V lost 6 bases to trimming and J lost 6 bases, with 11 bases between them. The CDR3 DNA reads TGCAGTGCCGCGGAGGGGGATGAAAAACTGTTTTTT. Protein product: CSAAEGDEKLFF.

This clonotype showed up just a few times. This chain connects TRBV7-6 to TRBJ2-7; 8 bases map to TRBD2. Germline V gene data show CDR1 as SGHVS and CDR2 as FNYEAQ. After removal of 5 bases from V and 0 bases from J, the junction contained 6 bases not matched to a gene. The CDR3 length is 15 residues. The CDR3 DNA is TGTGCCAGCAGCATGGGACTAGGGAGCTCCTACGAGCAGTACTTC. It yields the protein CASSMGLGSSYEQYF.